The 22 T cell receptor beta chains below were found in one sample sequenced in a study of monozygotic twins with inflammatory bowel disease. TCRdb reanalyzed the 5' RACE reads and collapses them to one entry per CDR3 protein, without DNA. The sample spans 300,000 to 400,000 distinct CDR3 sequences; the ten largest clones claim around 2.6%. Material: blood. These receptors were collected from a human donor with ulcerative colitis or Crohn's disease, or a healthy co-twin of an affected twin (not recorded which).

The CDR3 sequence is CASNQVSGANVLTF. The J gene is TRBJ2-6, the V gene TRBV28. There are 14 residues in the CDR3. Germline CDR1 and CDR2: MDHEN and SYDVKM.

The chain uses TRBV7-8 and TRBJ2-1; checking the TCRdb D call of TRBD1 is not possible without DNA. The CDR3 is 15 amino acids. Per germline, CDR1 SGHVS and CDR2 FQNEAQ. The CDR3 protein is CASSPSPNRDYEQFF.

The CDR3 spells CASSPRQGDNRQLFF. V is TRBV7-3 and J is TRBJ2-2; TCRdb selects TRBD1, and the lack of DNA leaves this call unchecked. CDR3 length: 15 amino acids. Germline V gene data show CDR1 as SGHTA and CDR2 as FQGTGA.

This chain's CDR3 is CASSPDRGRLGLF. J is TRBJ1-1 and V is TRBV12-3 or TRBV12-4; absent DNA, TCRdb's TRBD1 call cannot be checked. The CDR3 extends over 13 amino acids.

The rearrangement joins TRBV5-1 to TRBJ1-6; TCRdb picks TRBD1, but there is no DNA to check that call. CDR3 size: 13 residues. Germline CDR1 is SGHRS and CDR2 is YFSETQ. This CDR3 is CASSWDRGQSLHF.

The chain couples TRBV30 to TRBJ2-2. Looked up from germline, CDR1 is GTSNPN and CDR2 is SVGIG (reference sequence). The CDR3 spans 15 residues. The CDR3 is CAWCGQSTGPGELFF.

The chain has TRBV4-3 and TRBJ1-2. CDR3 size: 18 residues. Germline lookup yields CDR1 LGHNA and CDR2 YSLEER. CDR3 in amino acids: CASSQDSKQSSFLDGYTF.

V and J are TRBV2 and TRBJ2-7. Germline V lookup: CDR1 SNHLY, CDR2 FYNNEI. The CDR3 length is 15 residues. CDR3: CASSEALQSPYEQYF.

The rearrangement links TRBV19 to TRBJ1-1; TCRdb indicates TRBD1, and absent DNA this call remains unverified. Germline lookup yields CDR1 LNHDA and CDR2 SQIVND (reference sequence). This CDR3 is built from 16 residues. The CDR3 region is CASSMLGVTWNTEAFF.

This rearrangement joins TRBV20-1 to TRBJ2-5; there is no DNA to check the TCRdb D call of TRBD1. Germline V CDR1 and CDR2: DFQATT, SNEGSKA (reference sequence). This CDR3 region has 12 residues. CDR3 in amino acids: CSARVPLETQYF.

The genes are TRBV6-5 and TRBJ1-1; TCRdb's assignment of TRBD1 cannot be checked, as there is no DNA. Germline V gene sequence: CDR1 MNHEY, CDR2 SVGAGI. This CDR3 comprises 14 residues. This chain's CDR3 is CASSYNRGLTEAFF.

This CDR3 reads CASSQGGGDTQYF. The chain uses TRBV4-3 and TRBJ2-3; TCRdb's assignment of TRBD2 cannot be checked, as there is no DNA. The germline CDR1 and CDR2 sequences are LGHNA and YSLEER. The CDR3 is 13 residues long.

The chain is built from TRBV14 and TRBJ2-2; TCRdb's assignment of TRBD2 cannot be checked, as there is no DNA. Germline lookup yields CDR1 SGHDN and CDR2 FVKESK. The CDR3 is made up of 16 amino acids. The CDR3 reads CASSRLGLASTGELFF.

This rearrangement joins TRBV30 to TRBJ2-3. Per germline, CDR1 GTSNPN and CDR2 SVGIG (reference sequence). The CDR3 is 12 amino acids. The CDR3 protein is CAWSWGTDTQYF.

The chain recombines TRBV5-6 with TRBJ2-7; TCRdb calls TRBD2, which cannot be checked without DNA. Germline V gene data show CDR1 as SGHDT and CDR2 as YYEEEE. This CDR3 is 13 amino acids long. The CDR3 loop is CASSLWGGYEQYF. Full variable domain (outside the CDR3, taken from reference TRBV5-6 and TRBJ2-7): DAGVTQSPTHLIKTRGQQVTLRCSPKSGHDTVSWYQQALGQGPQFIFQYYEEEERQRGNFPDRFSGHQFPNYSSELNVNALLLGDSALYLCASSLWGGYEQYFGPGTRLTVT.

The CDR3 sequence: CASSQGLTSGGATDTQYF. This chain uses TRBV4-2 with TRBJ2-3; the TCRdb call, TRBD2, lacks DNA for checking. CDR1 LGHNA and CDR2 YNFKEQ come from the germline V gene. The CDR3 covers 18 residues.

This chain uses TRBV5-1 with TRBJ2-3; the TRBD2 assignment by TCRdb is unverifiable without DNA. The CDR3 is made up of 18 amino acids. Germline assignment: CDR1 SGHRS and CDR2 YFSETQ. The chain's CDR3 is CASSLNIGLAGGRDTQYF.

The CDR3 protein is CASSHPTGSIYEQYF. The chain recombines TRBV5-4 with TRBJ2-7; TCRdb's D gene call, TRBD1, goes unchecked for lack of DNA. CDR1 is SGHNT and CDR2 is YYREEE in the germline V gene (reference sequence). CDR3 length: 15 residues.

J is TRBJ2-7 and V is TRBV12-3 or TRBV12-4; the D call of TRBD1 rests on TCRdb alone, since no DNA is present to check it. This CDR3 is 15 amino acids long. The CDR3 protein is CASSLTGQSYYEQYF.

The chain couples TRBV5-1 to TRBJ1-2. CDR3 length: 12 residues. Per germline, CDR1 SGHRS and CDR2 YFSETQ. CDR3 sequence: CASSLGLRGYTF.

The rearrangement uses TRBV6-2 or TRBV6-3 and TRBJ2-3; TCRdb's D call of TRBD1 is untestable without DNA. This CDR3 is built from 15 residues. Germline V lookup: CDR1 MNHEY, CDR2 SVGEGT. CDR3 region: CASSSKPPLADTQYF.

The CDR3 sequence: CASSLSHRETQYF. The rearrangement uses TRBV7-3 and TRBJ2-5. The germline gives CDR1 SGHTA, CDR2 FQGTGA. The CDR3 has 13 amino acids.